This TCR beta chain was captured in a study of OX40 agonist ivuxolimab in advanced cancers. V trimming: 5 bases; J trimming: 4 bases; junction bases outside the gene matches: 11. The CDR3 covers 16 residues. In germline, CDR1 is SGHVS, CDR2 FNYEAQ. The repertoire was sequenced with immunoSEQ multiplex PCR; TCRdb's copy has only in-frame clones and lacks some. The table shows over 45,000 clones, with around 88% occurring only once. The V and J genes are TRBV7-6 and TRBJ2-3, with TRBD2 identical over 8 bases. The TCR sequence derives from an adult with an advanced solid tumor such as melanoma, head and neck, liver or kidney cancer. Source: CD4+ or CD8+ T cells sorted from blood, taken in a trial of the OX40 agonist ivuxolimab. The CDR3 here is CASSLWSGGAADTQYF. The CDR3 bases are TGTGCCAGCAGCCTCTGGTCGGGGGGGGCAGCAGATACGCAGTATTTT.